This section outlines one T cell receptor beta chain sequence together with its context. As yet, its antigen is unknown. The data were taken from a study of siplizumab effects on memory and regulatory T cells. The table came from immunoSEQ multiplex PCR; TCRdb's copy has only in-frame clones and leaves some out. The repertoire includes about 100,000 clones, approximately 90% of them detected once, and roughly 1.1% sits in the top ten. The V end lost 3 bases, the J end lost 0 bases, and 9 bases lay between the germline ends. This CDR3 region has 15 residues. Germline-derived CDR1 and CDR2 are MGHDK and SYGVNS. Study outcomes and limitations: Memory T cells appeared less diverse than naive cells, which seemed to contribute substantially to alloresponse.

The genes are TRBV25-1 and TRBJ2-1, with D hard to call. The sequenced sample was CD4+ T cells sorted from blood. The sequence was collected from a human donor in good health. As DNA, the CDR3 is TGTGCCAGCAGTGATACCAGAAGCTCCTACAATGAGCAGTTCTTC. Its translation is CASSDTRSSYNEQFF.